This TCR beta chain appears in the sequencing data of a study of blood T cells in healthy people across ages. Study background: Per two T cells, template switching captured roughly one barcoded beta molecule. Points from the study as a whole: Per million T cells, the diversity of TCR beta decreased roughly linearly as age advanced.

This clonotype was detected only a few times. Its antigen is still unknown. At least 6 micrograms of total RNA were extracted per sample. Alongside a J-beta primer mix, a sample-barcoded 5' primer served in a second PCR lasting roughly 6 to 12 cycles. Using its own MiXCR run on the 5' RACE reads, TCRdb lists one record per CDR3 protein. The table shows 780,000 or so distinct CDR3 sequences, with roughly 50% occurring only once. The specimen sequenced was blood. The TCR was taken from an elderly man in good health.

The CDR3 loop is CASSFGLAGAGVEQYF. The CDR3 DNA follows: TGTGCCAGCAGCTTTGGCCTAGCGGGGGCCGGGGTCGAGCAGTACTTC. The chain uses TRBV13 and TRBJ2-4; the match to TRBD2 covers 10 bases. The end of the DNA is better explained by TRBJ2-7, so the J call may be wrong. This CDR3 is built from 16 residues. Per the germline V gene, CDR1 is PRHDT and CDR2 is FYEKMQ (reference sequence).